This TCR beta chain was sequenced for a study of cytomegalovirus exposure and HLA in healthy donors (dated by TCRdb to about 2017). General notes on the study: According to an earlier analysis of several hundred of the donors, about 179 million T cells yielded approximately 120 million unique TCR beta sequences and roughly 280 Gb of sequence data. Approximately 300 gigabases of sequencing data and 70 million to 95 million unique TCR sequences made up an early release that covered 500 to 700 HLA-typed donors. Among the roughly 380 genotyped donors, more than 70% belonged to the genetic ancestry cluster associated with self-reported Caucasian donors. The aim of the study was to test whether cataloging public T cell receptors could identify signatures of past pathogen exposure. The study profiled the T cell repertoires of under 850 subjects by immunosequencing and related them to cytomegalovirus serostatus. In addition to the first cohort of around 670 subjects, a separate validation cohort of 120 different subjects was used. To predict cytomegalovirus infection status, the study brought together high-throughput TCR immunosequencing, statistical association of individual TCRs with disease status, and machine learning. A later analysis re-examined previously published TCR beta repertoires from just over 650 donors and added high-resolution HLA genotyping to investigate patterns of TCR occurrence. The later analysis used no new phenotypic data to find candidate immune exposures, relying instead on TCR beta sequences and their occurrence across donors. An earlier analysis of approximately 640 of the donors applied high-throughput TCR beta sequencing to assess whether each TCR beta V gene segment acted as functional or pseudogenic. Donor age, sex, ethnicity and CMV serostatus were compiled together with the repertoire data. In a later genetic analysis, genome-wide SNP genotypes for about three fifths of the roughly 670 donors were used, and that subset was treated as a discovery cohort. Every repertoire in the discovery cohort had been generated on one and the same sequencing platform. Both class I and class II loci were covered by HLA typing, at four-digit resolution. Typing coverage varied by locus: roughly 629-640 donors for A, B, C, DRB1 and DQB1; roughly 520 for DQA1; more than 600 for DPA1; more than 450 for DPB1. Because of strong linkage in the cohort, 5 or 6 DR-DQ haplotypes were treated as single units for association and clustering. Across approximately 400 genotyped donors of the cohort, an average of about 240,000 unique TCR beta nucleotide sequences per donor were sequenced, and 15% to 20% of those sequences were non-productive.

The protocol used for the library was the immunoSEQ multiplex PCR assay. For the multiplex PCR, a mixture combining 60 forward primers for TCR Vbeta segments and 13 reverse primers for TCR Jbeta segments was used. A multiplex PCR assay on genomic DNA amplified the CDR3 region of rearranged TCR beta genes. The Illumina HiSeq System was used to sequence the amplified TCR beta libraries as 87-base-pair reads. Turning to the authors' computational methods: In a later analysis, tens of millions of unique TCR beta chains were counted across the roughly 700 repertoires, and roughly 11 million of these chains were shared by at least two donors. Raw reads were error-corrected and collapsed into unique sequences with a nearest-neighbor algorithm that merged closely related sequences to remove PCR and sequencing errors. V, D and J gene segments were assigned by aligning CDR3 sequences to IMGT reference sequences. For a sequence to be retained, a match of at least six nucleotides to both a V gene segment and a J gene segment was required. Rearrangements were called productive when the CDR3 lacked stop codons and stayed in frame with V and J; all others were non-productive. Following IMGT convention, CDR3 was defined as the stretch from the second conserved V-encoded cysteine to the conserved J-encoded phenylalanine. Sequences without an unambiguous match to a single V gene segment were excluded from the earlier analysis of about 640 of the donors. In an earlier analysis of 500 to 750 of the donors, V segments were called functional above 56.7% productive rearrangements and were called segregating when the between-donor standard deviation exceeded 5%. A statistical classification framework was built for diagnosing cytomegalovirus status from the catalog of TCR beta chain sequences. V and J gene assignment, in a later analysis, came from comparing TCR nucleotide sequences with IMGT/GENE-DB human TR gene sequences. A later analysis assigned CDR3 sequences and most-parsimonious VDJ recombination scenarios with the TCRdist pipeline. In a later analysis, each TCR beta chain was defined by its CDR3 amino acid sequence together with its V-gene family, and reads without a unique V-gene family were excluded. A later analysis removed 550 to 650 highly shared, low-generation-probability nucleotide sequences to deal with suspected cross-contamination and a sequencing artifact. In a later analysis, a clonal expansion index was calculated for each public chain from normalized within-repertoire ranks of inferred template counts. In a later analysis, generation probabilities were computed using a VDJ recombination model fitted to out-of-frame rearrangements, and the results were checked against IGoR. A later analysis scored TCR-TCR, TCR-HLA and TCR-CMV co-occurrence with hypergeometric tests, applying a repertoire-size bias correction to TCR pairs. To estimate false discovery rates, a later analysis permuted the HLA or CMV assignments 20 times. In a later analysis, co-occurring TCRs were grouped using DBSCAN, and TCRdist sequence similarity was added for clustering within HLA-allele-positive subsets. Co-occurrence clustering excluded repertoires with fewer than 30,000 or more than 120,000 public chains, plus five with anomalous nucleotide sharing. What TCRdb holds here is the immuneACCESS table cut down to in-frame rearrangements. Part of the clones is not present; checked against another copy, under half of the missing clones reflect an unresolved V gene, and the others are unexplained. That table gives V, J and clone size, and the DNA gave D and trimming. Here the sample has tens of thousands of clones; over 65% occur a single time. The ten top clones hold around 7.4% of the sample.

Concerning this clone itself: Its antigen specificity is not known. One base away there is no much larger clone; base qualities are not given.

The germline V gene (reference sequence) sets CDR1 to SGHKS and CDR2 to YYEKEE. The CDR3 numbers 15 residues from cysteine through phenylalanine. Here the CDR3 DNA is all that survives: 45 bases in frame from base 1. Trimming removed 4 bases from V and 6 bases from J, leaving 14 bases between the germline ends. The cohort comprised 710 or so healthy bone marrow donors. At the time of sampling, every cohort member was nominally healthy, though immune exposures that went unrecorded were likely present. The donor was CMV seronegative and was included in the group of about 350 seronegative cohort members. Every donor gave a peripheral blood sample, and the peripheral blood mononuclear cells from that sample were used for TCR beta sequencing. The Qiagen DNeasy Blood Extraction Kit was used to extract genomic DNA from the blood cell samples. Study-wide conclusions, independent of this receptor: Compared with equally common non-associated chains, HLA-associated TCR beta chains in a later analysis were more clonally expanded and had lower generation probabilities. A group of highly shared sequence variants was considered likely to be a technical artifact of the sequencing pipeline. CMV serostatus was the only immune exposure information available for the cohort. An association between a missense DCLRE1C variant and V-gene and J-gene trimming of TCR beta chains was found in a later genetic analysis and replicated in an independent cohort. This cohort had only TCR beta chains sequenced, and the lack of alpha or paired-chain data limited which features could be detected. Linkage disequilibrium might explain the correlated functional status among segregating V segments, but an unknown experimental factor could not be excluded. Most TCR sequences were observed very rarely across donors, whereas some public TCRs were present in many individuals. Most CMV-associated TCR beta chains appeared to be HLA-restricted in a later analysis, and the HLA associations seemed to be driven largely by CMV exposure. A few of the identified cytomegalovirus-associated TCR beta chains were confirmed in vitro to be specific for cytomegalovirus antigens. Some IMGT-functional V segments, including TRBV6-2 and TRBV6-3, could not be told apart with the 87-base-pair reads, so those segments were excluded. According to a later genetic analysis, donors in an Asian-associated ancestry cluster had fewer N-insertions in productive TCRs than the approximately 690-donor mean. HLA typing was unavailable for some donors at each locus, so association tests used only the typed subset. Cytomegalovirus status was reported to be diagnosed by the classifier with high specificity and sensitivity in both the original and validation cohorts. In a later analysis, the rate of TCR association differed among HLA loci, with DRB1 alleles having the most associated TCRs and HLA-C alleles having the fewest. According to the authors, the approach could potentially be generalized to other disease states and immunological phenotypes. A further reported finding was that TCR beta sequences accurately predicted the HLA-A and HLA-B alleles for most subjects in the first cohort. Strong co-occurrence of HLA alleles, especially DR and DQ, made assigning TCR associations to individual alleles difficult. Roughly uniform sequencing depth across donors was assumed in presence/absence analyses, although this assumption may not hold. In a later analysis, several top co-occurrence clusters were reported to appear linked to parvovirus B19, influenza, CMV and Epstein-Barr virus. Specific HLA alleles were associated with some 15,000 TCR beta sequences at a false discovery rate of 0.05 in a later analysis. A total of 150 to 200 TCR beta chains were listed by the study as associated with cytomegalovirus. Some 16 rarely observed V segments, including chromosome 9 orphons, were excluded from the earlier analysis of approximately 500 of the donors because counts were too low. In an earlier analysis of approximately 590 of the donors, most TCR beta V segments appeared in productive rearrangements about 90% or about 30% of the time, broadly matching IMGT annotations.

The sample consisted of PBMCs. This chain joins TRBV5-5 to TRBJ1-6; TRBD1 might be the D gene, on 5 matching bases. The receptor's source is a man aged 55-75 years in good health and CMV-seronegative. CDR3 protein: CASSPLGAGNSPLHF. At the DNA level, the sequence is TGTGCCAGCAGCCCCCTTGGGGCAGGTAATTCACCCCTCCACTTT. The full variable domain, completed from the reference TRBV5-5 and TRBJ1-6 proteins outside the CDR3, reads DAGVTQSPTHLIKTRGQQVTLRCSPISGHKSVSWYQQVLGQGPQFIFQYYEKEERGRGNFPDRFSARQFPNYSSELNVNALLLGDSALYLCASSPLGAGNSPLHFGNGTRLTVT.